Following are 29 T cell receptor beta chains from one sample sequenced in a study of blood T cell repertoires in COVID-19. The method was immunoSEQ multiplex PCR; TCRdb's version includes in-frame clones alone and lacks a portion of them. Among over 55,000 clones, about 83% were seen once, and the ten largest hold roughly 10%. The sequencing input was peripheral blood. These receptor sequences come from a man aged 50-59 years with COVID-19, enrolled during active disease.

This sequence joins TRBV27 and TRBJ1-5; TRBD1 matches at 9 bases. Per germline, CDR1 MNHEY and CDR2 SMNVEV (reference sequence). The CDR3 length is 15 residues. V lost 5 bases, J lost 0 bases, and 2 bases stayed unmatched. The CDR3 is CASSPGQGSNQPQHF. The CDR3 nucleotides are TGTGCCAGCAGTCCGGGACAGGGTAGCAATCAGCCCCAGCATTTT.

The chain links TRBV25-1 to TRBJ2-1; D might be TRBD2 (6 bases). CDR3 length: 15 amino acids. Germline lookup yields CDR1 MGHDK and CDR2 SYGVNS. V was pared by 2 bases and J by 10 bases, with 18 bases between. CDR3 sequence reads: CASSERGSGLSEQFF. The CDR3 coding sequence is TGTGCCAGCAGTGAACGGGGGTCGGGGCTGTCCGAGCAGTTCTTC.

The chain joins TRBV4-3 to TRBJ2-4, with D unresolved. Trimming shortened V by 0 bases and J by 7 bases, and 10 bases separated the two germline ends. The CDR3 is 14 amino acids. The V gene's germline CDR1 is LGHNA and CDR2 YSLEER. CDR3 nucleotide sequence: TGCGCCAGCAGCCAAGATCTGTATCAGAACATTCAGTACTTC. Its translation: CASSQDLYQNIQYF.

By proportion, this clone is medium-sized. The genes are TRBV4-2 and TRBJ2-1; a possible D gene is TRBD2 (5 bases). This CDR3 region has 16 residues. V shed 4 bases and J shed 8 bases, with 21 bases lying between them. CDR1 is LGHNA and CDR2 is YNFKEQ in the germline V gene. As DNA, the CDR3 is TGTGCCAGCAGCCCTAAAGAGGGCCCATATTTCGATGAGCAGTTCTTC. It translates to CASSPKEGPYFDEQFF.

This clone came up a few times. This chain joins TRBV18 and TRBJ2-1; 7 bases match TRBD1. The V gene's germline CDR1 is KGHSH and CDR2 LQKENI. The CDR3 spans 14 residues. The ends lost 3 bases at V and 5 bases at J; junction bases unmatched: 4. CDR3 in DNA: TGTGCCAGCTCACCGGAGACAGGGAACAATGAGCAGTTCTTC. Protein: CASSPETGNNEQFF.

This clone appeared a few times. This sequence joins TRBV5-1 and TRBJ2-1, with TRBD2 identical over 14 bases. Germline V gene sequence: CDR1 SGHRS, CDR2 YFSETQ. J was trimmed by 9 bases and V by 1 base; bases with no gene match: 12. CDR3 length: 18 residues. CDR3 DNA: TGCGCCAGCAGCTTGAGGCTAACCGGGACTAGCGGGAGTTTTGAGCAGTTCTTC. Protein sequence: CASSLRLTGTSGSFEQFF. The full variable domain, completed using reference TRBV5-1 and TRBJ2-1, is KAGVTQTPRYLIKTRGQQVTLSCSPISGHRSVSWYQQTPGQGLQFLFEYFSETQRNKGNFPGRFSGRQFSNSRSEMNVSTLELGDSALYLCASSLRLTGTSGSFEQFFGPGTRLTVL.

The chain couples TRBV2 to TRBJ2-4; TRBD1 agrees at 8 bases. The CDR3 sequence is 18 residues long. Per the germline V gene, CDR1 is SNHLY and CDR2 is FYNNEI. Trimming took 4 bases from V and 1 from J; bases not matched to a gene: 12. The CDR3: CASSGMGTGRWAKNIQYF. DNA of the CDR3: TGTGCCAGCAGTGGAATGGGGACAGGTCGATGGGCCAAAAACATTCAGTACTTC.

J is TRBJ2-2 and V is TRBV2; TRBD1 matches 8 bases. There are 14 residues in the CDR3. Germline CDR1 reads SNHLY; CDR2 reads FYNNEI. Trimming took 6 bases from V and 7 from J; bases not matched to a gene: 7. DNA of the CDR3: TGTGCCAGCAGAGGGGACAGGCGGGGCGGGGAGCTGTTTTTT. Its translation is CASRGDRRGGELFF.

The rearrangement links TRBV7-9 to TRBJ2-7; 10 bases map to TRBD2. This CDR3 has 16 residues. Trimming at V came to 3 bases and at J to 6 bases, leaving 11 bases not matched to a gene. CDR1 is SEHNR, CDR2 FQNEAQ, per germline (reference sequence). CDR3 nucleotides: TGTGCCAGCAGCTTCGAAAAACTAGCGGGATTCTCCGAGCAGTACTTC. It codes for CASSFEKLAGFSEQYF.

The chain joins TRBV6-2 or TRBV6-3 to TRBJ1-1; D is unresolved. Trimming cost V 7 bases and J 6 bases, with 15 bases left between them. This CDR3 region has 13 residues. Germline V gives CDR1 MNHEY, CDR2 SVGEGT. Here the CDR3 DNA reads TGTGCCAGCACCCCTTTAGGGAGGGCTGAAGCTTTCTTT. This codes for CASTPLGRAEAFF.

The chain uses TRBV28 and TRBJ1-1; 8 bases are a match to TRBD1. This CDR3 comprises 17 residues. V shed 3 bases, J shed 6 bases, and the junction held 15 bases outside the gene matches. Germline lookup yields CDR1 MDHEN and CDR2 SYDVKM. CDR3: CASSLPLGQGARAEAFF. The CDR3 coding sequence is TGTGCCAGCAGTTTGCCCCTCGGGCAGGGGGCGAGGGCTGAAGCTTTCTTT. The variable domain in full, completed from reference TRBV28 and TRBJ1-1, reads DVKVTQSSRYLVKRTGEKVFLECVQDMDHENMFWYRQDPGLGLRLIYFSYDVKMKEKGDIPEGYSVSREKKERFSLILESASTNQTSMYLCASSLPLGQGARAEAFFGQGTRLTVV.

The chain carries TRBV28 and TRBJ2-7; 11 bases agree with TRBD1. This CDR3 contains 15 residues. The V gene's germline CDR1 is MDHEN and CDR2 SYDVKM. V lost 6 bases to trimming and J lost 5 bases; unmatched junction nucleotides: 9. The CDR3 region is CASSLVGQGADEQYF. The CDR3 coding sequence is TGTGCCAGCAGCCTCGTCGGACAGGGGGCCGACGAGCAGTACTTC. Drawing the rest from reference TRBV28 and TRBJ2-7, the complete variable domain is DVKVTQSSRYLVKRTGEKVFLECVQDMDHENMFWYRQDPGLGLRLIYFSYDVKMKEKGDIPEGYSVSREKKERFSLILESASTNQTSMYLCASSLVGQGADEQYFGPGTRLTVT.

The chain carries TRBV6-5 and TRBJ2-1; the match to TRBD2 covers 12 bases. Germline V CDR1 and CDR2: MNHEY, SVGAGI. The trim removed 6 bases at V and 6 bases at J, leaving 6 bases unmatched. The CDR3 runs 15 residues. The CDR3 coding sequence is TGTGCCAGCAGGCGACTAGCGGGAGTAAGCAATGAGCAGTTCTTC. Residues: CASRRLAGVSNEQFF.

CDR3 sequence reads: CASSDSADQNTEAFF. The CDR3, as DNA: TGTGCCAGCAGTGACTCGGCGGATCAAAACACTGAAGCTTTCTTT. The chain links TRBV6-4 to TRBJ1-1; D remains unclear. The CDR3 has 15 amino acids. Germline-derived CDR1 and CDR2 are MRHNA and SNTAGT. V was pared by 0 bases and J by 2 bases, with 10 bases between.

This clone was counted between two and nine times. CDR3 in DNA: TGTGCCAGCAGCTCCACATCGACGGGACAGGTGGGGATTCAGTACTTC. It yields the protein CASSSTSTGQVGIQYF. The chain combines TRBV7-3 with TRBJ2-4, with 8 bases that match TRBD1. The CDR3 loop spans 16 amino acids. V shed 4 bases, J shed 10 bases, and the junction held 15 bases outside the gene matches. CDR1 SGHTA and CDR2 FQGTGA come from the germline V gene.

V is TRBV6-1 and J is TRBJ1-2; 9 positions agree with TRBD1. This CDR3 is built from 14 residues. CDR1 is MNHNS and CDR2 is SASEGT in the germline V gene. V lost 1 base to trimming and J lost 4 bases; unmatched junction nucleotides: 1. The CDR3 nucleotides read TGTGCCAGCAGTGAAGGGACAGGGGTCTATGGCTACACCTTC. The encoded protein is CASSEGTGVYGYTF.

This clone was seen just once. The rearrangement links TRBV28 to TRBJ1-1; TRBD1 might be the D (5 bases). There are 14 residues in the CDR3. Germline V gene sequence: CDR1 MDHEN, CDR2 SYDVKM. Trimming took 6 bases from V and 4 from J, leaving 15 bases between them. The CDR3 coding sequence is TGTGCCAGCAGGTGGGGGGAATGGGGCACTGAAGCTTTCTTT. This translates into CASRWGEWGTEAFF. Supplemented by reference TRBV28 and TRBJ1-1, the full variable domain reads DVKVTQSSRYLVKRTGEKVFLECVQDMDHENMFWYRQDPGLGLRLIYFSYDVKMKEKGDIPEGYSVSREKKERFSLILESASTNQTSMYLCASRWGEWGTEAFFGQGTRLTVV.

This chain connects TRBV29-1 to TRBJ2-3, with TRBD2 as a possible D gene (5 bases). Germline V CDR1 and CDR2: SQVTM, ANQGSEA. CDR3 length: 14 residues. The V end was cut by 1 base, the J end by 2 bases, with 10 bases between. The CDR3 sequence: CSVEGRDYTDTQYF. Written as DNA, the CDR3 is TGCAGCGTTGAAGGTAGAGACTACACAGATACGCAGTATTTT.

The rearrangement uses TRBV5-1 and TRBJ2-5, with TRBD1 matching over 10 bases. CDR1 is SGHRS and CDR2 is YFSETQ in the germline V gene. V gave up 0 bases and J gave up 5 bases; unmatched junction bases: 7. The CDR3 runs 16 residues. CDR3 region: CASSLGDRGRHETQYF. The DNA for the CDR3 is TGCGCCAGCAGCTTGGGTGACAGGGGGCGCCACGAGACCCAGTACTTC. The complete variable domain, with remaining parts taken from reference TRBV5-1 and TRBJ2-5, reads KAGVTQTPRYLIKTRGQQVTLSCSPISGHRSVSWYQQTPGQGLQFLFEYFSETQRNKGNFPGRFSGRQFSNSRSEMNVSTLELGDSALYLCASSLGDRGRHETQYFGPGTRLLVL.

This chain uses TRBV7-9 with TRBJ2-7; TRBD1 matches 11 bases. Germline CDR1 SEHNR, CDR2 FQNEAQ (reference sequence). V lost 5 bases to trimming and J lost 2 bases; unmatched junction nucleotides: 2. The CDR3 length is 14 residues. CDR3 sequence reads: CASSPGQGAYEQYF. CDR3 nucleotide sequence: TGTGCCAGCAGCCCGGGACAGGGGGCCTACGAGCAGTACTTC.

The chain employs TRBV7-9 and TRBJ2-7, with TRBD1 matching 7 bases. The trim removed 4 bases at V and 3 bases at J, leaving 3 bases unmatched. CDR1 and CDR2 (germline): SEHNR, FQNEAQ (reference sequence). The CDR3 is made up of 13 amino acids. This CDR3 is CASSSGQVYEQYF. The CDR3 nucleotides read TGTGCCAGCAGCTCTGGACAGGTCTACGAGCAGTACTTC.

This clone was seen a handful of times. J is TRBJ1-2 and V is TRBV2; 8 bases are a match to TRBD1. V lost 3 bases to trimming and J lost 1 base; unmatched junction nucleotides: 4. CDR1 and CDR2 from the germline V gene are SNHLY and FYNNEI. This CDR3 has 15 residues. The CDR3 DNA reads as TGTGCCAGCAGTGAGAAACAGGGGGATAACTATGGCTACACCTTC. It specifies CASSEKQGDNYGYTF.

The CDR3 region has the DNA TGTGCCAGCAGCCCCGACCTAGATGAAAAACTGTTTTTT. This gives the protein CASSPDLDEKLFF. V is TRBV14 and J is TRBJ1-4; D unresolved. V was shortened by 4 bases and J by 6 bases, with 9 bases between the two germline ends. From germline, CDR1 is SGHDN and CDR2 FVKESK. The CDR3 has 13 amino acids.

This chain uses TRBV29-1 with TRBJ2-1; TRBD1 matches at 9 bases. Germline V gene sequence: CDR1 SQVTM, CDR2 ANQGSEA. This CDR3 is 14 amino acids long. Trimming at V came to 6 bases and at J to 1 base, leaving 4 bases not matched to a gene. The CDR3 DNA reads TGCAGCGTCGAGGACAGGGGATCCTACAATGAGCAGTTCTTC. Its translation: CSVEDRGSYNEQFF.

This rearrangement joins TRBV19 to TRBJ2-5, with 11 positions matching TRBD2. J was trimmed by 3 bases and V by 1 base; bases with no gene match: 7. This CDR3 has 17 residues. Germline V gives CDR1 LNHDA, CDR2 SQIVND (reference sequence). The CDR3 DNA is TGTGCCAGTAGTATAGCCCTGGGACTAGCGGTAAAAGAGACCCAGTACTTC. It yields the protein CASSIALGLAVKETQYF.

By share of the sample, this clone is medium-sized (0.01 to 0.1%). V and J are TRBV28 and TRBJ1-5; possible D gene TRBD1, 6 bases. V lost 1 base and J 7 bases, leaving 11 bases between the germline ends. Germline CDR1 reads MDHEN; CDR2 reads SYDVKM. CDR3 length: 14 amino acids. The CDR3 DNA is TGTGCCAGCAGTTTATTAGGGGGTGGGCAGCCCCAGCATTTT. Amino acid sequence: CASSLLGGGQPQHF.

The chain links TRBV7-2 to TRBJ2-1, with 12 bases that match TRBD2. The CDR3 covers 18 residues. The junction had 12 bases not matched to a gene; V was cut back by 1 base and J by 8 bases. From germline, CDR1 is SGHTA and CDR2 FQGNSA. CDR3 region: CASSLVSGLAGRAYEQFF. DNA of the CDR3: TGTGCCAGCAGCTTAGTATCAGGACTAGCGGGAAGGGCGTATGAGCAGTTCTTC. Full variable domain (outside the CDR3, taken from reference TRBV7-2 and TRBJ2-1): GAGVSQSPSNKVTEKGKDVELRCDPISGHTALYWYRQSLGQGLEFLIYFQGNSAPDKSGLPSDRFSAERTGGSVSTLTIQRTQQEDSAVYLCASSLVSGLAGRAYEQFFGPGTRLTVL.

The chain couples TRBV24-1 to TRBJ1-2; weak D call: TRBD1 (5 bases). Germline CDR1 KGHDR, CDR2 SFDVKD. This CDR3 is 14 amino acids long. Deletions cut 5 bases from V and 7 bases from J, with 16 bases between. Here the CDR3 reads CATSGGDRLSGYTF. In DNA form, the CDR3 reads TGTGCCACCAGTGGCGGGGACCGCCTATCTGGCTACACCTTC.

Only one count was recorded for this clone. The V and J genes are TRBV7-8 and TRBJ2-5, with a tentative D call TRBD2 (5 bases). The CDR3 consists of 14 residues. Germline CDR1 SGHVS, CDR2 FQNEAQ. Trimming stripped 6 bases from V and 3 bases from J, with 14 bases between. CDR3 residues: CASRPPAGEETQYF. The DNA of the CDR3 is TGTGCCAGCAGGCCCCCCGCCGGGGAAGAGACCCAGTACTTC. Full variable domain (missing parts from reference TRBV7-8 and TRBJ2-5): GAGVSQSPRYKVAKRGQDVALRCDPISGHVSLFWYQQALGQGPEFLTYFQNEAQLDKSGLPSDRFFAERPEGSVSTLKIQRTQQEDSAVYLCASRPPAGEETQYFGPGTRLLVL.